This T cell receptor (beta chain) stems from a study of PD-1 blockade in classical Hodgkin lymphoma. As for this clone: What it binds is unknown. Other DNA sequences in the sample encode the same CDR3.

Profiled with immunoSEQ multiplex PCR; TCRdb holds only in-frame clones, not every one. The sample records approximately 84,000 clones, more than 80% being singletons. The CDR3 is 13 residues long. Germline CDR1 reads ENHRY; CDR2 reads SYGVKD. V was pared by 3 bases and J by 5 bases, with 7 bases between. Findings and caveats of the study: TCR diversity rose significantly by C4D1 in CD4+ but not CD8+ cells.

Time point given: cycle 4 day 1 (C4D1), after around six weeks of nivolumab. All patients relapsed after autologous stem cell transplantation, and brentuximab vedotin exposure varied. The J gene is TRBJ2-2, the V gene TRBV10-3; D is unresolved. The TCR sequence derives from a human donor with classical Hodgkin lymphoma. The source material was peripheral blood mononuclear cells (PBMCs), sampled before the fourth cycle of nivolumab. This chain's CDR3 is CAISEVGTGELFF. The CDR3, as DNA: TGTGCCATCAGTGAAGTAGGGACCGGGGAGCTGTTTTTT.